Listed below are T cell receptor beta chains from one sample, sequenced in a study of memory CD4+ T cells and cytomegalovirus serostatus. Profiled with immunoSEQ multiplex PCR; TCRdb holds only in-frame clones, not every one. Among 38,000 or so clones listed, about 85% were seen once. Material for sequencing was memory CD4+ T cells from blood. Source of these receptors: an adult in good health and CMV-seronegative. Both conserved end residues are part of each CDR3. The D gene is left open where the match is weak. Some rows mark clone size as missing; the rest say once, few, many or name a class of expanded clone.

size,D,V,J,DNA,CDR3
-,-,TRBV5-5,TRBJ1-1,TGTGCCAGCAGCTCAACGACAGACAACACTGAAGCTTTCTTT,CASSSTTDNTEAFF
few,-,TRBV6-5,TRBJ2-1,TGTGCCAGCAGTTACCTTGCTAGGGATGAGCAGTTCTTC,CASSYLARDEQFF
once,TRBD1,TRBV27,TRBJ1-2,TGTGCCAGCAGTTTTAGGACAGGGGTCGGCTACACCTTC,CASSFRTGVGYTF
-,-,TRBV11-3,TRBJ2-1,TGTGCCAGCAGCTTAAGGGGGGTCAATGAGCAGTTCTTC,CASSLRGVNEQFF
-,-,TRBV4-2,TRBJ2-7,TGTGCCAGCAGCCAAGGGGATTTATCCTACGAGCAGTACTTC,CASSQGDLSYEQYF
-,TRBD1,TRBV20-1,TRBJ1-2,TGCAGTGCTAGTCCGGACAGGGCCGTCACCTTC,CSASPDRAVTF
-,-,TRBV4-1,TRBJ1-5,TGCGCCAGCAGCCAAGATCAGAAGGTACCATCAGCGCCCCAGCATTTT,CASSQDQKVPSAPQHF
-,-,TRBV27,TRBJ1-2,TGTGCCAGCAGTTTTCAGGGCCGTAACTACACCTTC,CASSFQGRNYTF
few,-,TRBV2,TRBJ1-6,TGTGCCAGCCAGGACAGCAGAAATTCACCCCTCCACTTT,CASQDSRNSPLHF
once,TRBD1,TRBV6-5,TRBJ1-1,TGTGCCAGCAGTCTACAGGGGTTCACTGAAGCTTTCTTT,CASSLQGFTEAFF
few,-,TRBV7-9,TRBJ2-3,TGTGCCAGCACTTATTACAGCGGGCCCGGCGGAGATACGCAGTATTTT,CASTYYSGPGGDTQYF
-,TRBD2,TRBV7-3,TRBJ2-2,TGTGCCAGCAGAGTAGCGGGGTTAAACACCGGGGAGCTGTTTTTT,CASRVAGLNTGELFF
-,-,TRBV29-1,TRBJ2-6,TGCAGCGTTCTACAGAGCTCTGGGGCCAACGTCCTGACTTTC,CSVLQSSGANVLTF
-,-,TRBV18,TRBJ2-2,TGTGCCAGCTCACCCGGCGAGAATACACCGGGGAGGCTGTTTTTT,CASSPGENTPGRLFF
-,-,TRBV2,TRBJ1-2,TGTGCCAGCAGTATGGACGGTGGCTATGGCTACACCTTC,CASSMDGGYGYTF
-,-,TRBV29-1,TRBJ2-7,TGCAGCGTTGGGCCCGTCGCGGGGTACGAGCAGTACTTC,CSVGPVAGYEQYF
-,-,TRBV7-6,TRBJ1-1,TGTGCCAGCAGCGCGGACAGCAACACTGAAGCTTTCTTT,CASSADSNTEAFF
few,-,TRBV5-4,TRBJ1-1,TGTGCCAGCAGCTTGAGGGGGTCTGGGAGGGTCACTGAAGCTTTCTTT,CASSLRGSGRVTEAFF
-,-,TRBV2,TRBJ1-5,TGTGCCACCAAAGCAGCAGGGAGAAATCAGCCCCAGCATTTT,CATKAAGRNQPQHF
-,-,TRBV7-2,TRBJ2-7,TGTGCCAGCAGCTTCCAGGGGACCCACGAGCAGTACTTC,CASSFQGTHEQYF
-,TRBD1,TRBV9,TRBJ1-1,TGTGCCAGCAGCGACAGGGGGCAAGACACTGAAGCTTTCTTT,CASSDRGQDTEAFF
-,-,TRBV27,TRBJ1-6,TGTGCCAGCGGCCAATCATGGGGCTCCTATAATTCACCCCTCCACTTT,CASGQSWGSYNSPLHF
few,-,TRBV7-2,TRBJ2-7,TGTGCCAGCAGCTTAGGGGCCTCTCAGATGGGCGAGCAGTACTTC,CASSLGASQMGEQYF
-,-,TRBV7-9,TRBJ1-3,TGTGCCAGCAGGCCACTGGAGGCCTCTTCATCTGGAAACACCATATATTTT,CASRPLEASSSGNTIYF
-,-,TRBV7-3,TRBJ2-1,TGTGCCAGCAGCCCCCAAGTAGGGTTCAATGAGCAGTTCTTC,CASSPQVGFNEQFF
-,-,TRBV29-1,TRBJ2-7,TGCAGCGTTGGCTGGTCCTACGAGCAGTACTTC,CSVGWSYEQYF
-,TRBD2,TRBV18,TRBJ2-1,TGTGCCAGCTCACCCCCGGGTAGCGGGGCGGGGGAGCAGTTCTTC,CASSPPGSGAGEQFF
once,TRBD2,TRBV5-4,TRBJ2-2,TGTGCCAGCAGCAGCAGTAGCGGGTCCCTCACCGGGGAGCTGTTTTTT,CASSSSSGSLTGELFF
-,-,TRBV4-2,TRBJ1-5,TGTGCCAGCAGCCAAACACAGGGTGATCAGCCCCAGCATTTT,CASSQTQGDQPQHF
-,-,TRBV5-1,TRBJ1-1,TGCGCCAGCAGCTTGGCCTTGGGGGCTGGGACTGAAGCTTTCTTT,CASSLALGAGTEAFF
-,TRBD2,TRBV11-3,TRBJ2-2,TGTGCCAGCAGCTTAAGCGGGAGCACCGGGGAGCTGTTTTTT,CASSLSGSTGELFF
-,-,TRBV4-1,TRBJ2-7,TGCGCCAGCGCCGACCTAGATCGGCGTGCTTACTTC,CASADLDRRAYF
once,-,TRBV6-6,TRBJ1-2,TGTGCCAGCAGTTACCCCCAGACCTATGGCTACACCTTC,CASSYPQTYGYTF
-,-,TRBV4-1,TRBJ1-5,TGCGCCAGCAGCCACGCCGGGACCCTCTCCCAGCCCCAGCATTTT,CASSHAGTLSQPQHF
-,-,TRBV2,TRBJ2-1,TGTGCCAGCAGTAGAACCGGGAACTGGGATGAGCAGTTCTTC,CASSRTGNWDEQFF
-,TRBD1,TRBV5-4,TRBJ2-7,TGTGCCAGCAGCCCCCGGGACAGCTCCTACGAGCAGTACTTC,CASSPRDSSYEQYF
once,TRBD1,TRBV9,TRBJ1-1,TGTGCCAGCAGCGGTGCCGGGACAGGGGACACTGAAGCTTTCTTT,CASSGAGTGDTEAFF
-,TRBD1,TRBV6-5,TRBJ1-6,TGTGCCAGCAGTACATTCACAGGGGCAAATTCACCCCTCCACTTT,CASSTFTGANSPLHF
-,TRBD1,TRBV5-1,TRBJ1-2,TGCGCCAGCAGCCTAGACGTCGACAGGGGTAACTATGGCTACACCTTC,CASSLDVDRGNYGYTF
-,-,TRBV28,TRBJ1-2,TGTGCCAGCAGCGCTGGGTCTAACTATGGCTACACCTTC,CASSAGSNYGYTF
-,-,TRBV5-3,TRBJ1-3,TGTGCCAGAAGCTTGCCCGGGAATACCTCTGGAAACACCATATATTTT,CARSLPGNTSGNTIYF
-,-,TRBV30,TRBJ1-2,TGTGCCTGGAGTGATCGGGATGGCTACACCTTC,CAWSDRDGYTF
-,-,TRBV19,TRBJ1-6,TGTGCCAGTAGGGAGGGGAAAAAGAGCTCCTATAATTCACCCCTCCACTTT,CASREGKKSSYNSPLHF
-,-,TRBV28,TRBJ1-5,TGTGCCAGCACCCGACGATTCCGTAGCAATCAGCCCCAGCATTTT,CASTRRFRSNQPQHF
-,-,TRBV18,TRBJ1-6,TGTGCCAGCTCATCCCTGGGAGCTAGACCTTTTAATTCACCCCTCCACTTT,CASSSLGARPFNSPLHF
-,-,TRBV6-5,TRBJ1-2,TGTGCCAGCAGTGATCTGTATGGCTACACCTTC,CASSDLYGYTF
-,-,TRBV7-2,TRBJ1-2,TGTGCCAGCAGCTTATCTCTTATGAGTGGCTACACCTTC,CASSLSLMSGYTF
-,TRBD2,TRBV4-1,TRBJ2-7,TGCGCCAGCAGCCAAGTTTCGGCGGGGGGCCGTCACGAGCAGTACTTC,CASSQVSAGGRHEQYF
-,-,TRBV29-1,TRBJ1-2,TGCAGCGTTGAAGGGGTACAGGGCGATGGCTACACCTTC,CSVEGVQGDGYTF
once,-,TRBV30,TRBJ2-2,TGTGCCTGGAGCCGAGACCAGGGGAACACCGGGGAGCTGTTTTTT,CAWSRDQGNTGELFF
-,-,TRBV6-6,TRBJ2-6,TGTGCCAGCAGACAGACAGCCTACTCTGGGGCCAACGTCCTGACTTTC,CASRQTAYSGANVLTF
-,TRBD1,TRBV19,TRBJ1-5,TGTGCCAGCACGGACAGGGTGAATCAGCCCCAGCATTTT,CASTDRVNQPQHF
-,-,TRBV11-2,TRBJ2-3,TGTGCCAGCAGCTCACTCCCCGGAAGGGCCAGCACAGATACGCAGTATTTT,CASSSLPGRASTDTQYF